This T cell receptor beta chain was sequenced during a study of T cell responses to AZD1222 COVID-19 vaccine (dated by TCRdb to the early 2020s). Regarding the study in general: AZD1222 recipients whose second dose came at about 4 weeks and those whose second dose came at about 12 weeks were combined into one group, since spike-specific TCR depth and breadth did not differ between the two schedules. TCR sequencing was performed for roughly 250 trial participants, of whom about 210 were given two doses of AZD1222 and some 26 were given two doses of MenACWY control vaccine. Enrollment into the trials was organized by age into subgroups of 18-55, 56-69 and 70-plus years, and those subgroups contained roughly 150, 30 and 60 TCR-sequenced participants, respectively.

The time point label on this specimen signifies: baseline before first vaccination. Samples from vaccinated people were obtained from the UK trials COV001 and COV002, which included a single-blind randomized controlled phase 2/3 trial of AZD1222 (ChAdOx1 nCoV-19) in healthy adults. Trial participant PBMC samples were collected at day 0 and day 28 after the second dose for TCRbeta chain sequencing. The CDR3 regions of human TCRbeta chains were analyzed by immunosequencing. Under the source paper's analysis protocol: TCRs in the repertoires were compared against a reference library of SARS-CoV-2-specific TCRs that had been generated with the MIRA antigen-specificity platform. Breadth was defined as the fraction of unique TCRs that were SARS-CoV-2-associated, and depth was defined as the fraction of total T cells that were SARS-CoV-2-associated. Using the MIRA data, each spike-specific TCR was assigned both to the spike region to which the TCR was reactive and to a CD4 or CD8 class. Log10-transformed breadth and depth values were compared by one-way ANOVA with Sidak's multiple comparisons tests. TCRdb took this table from immuneACCESS and kept in-frame rearrangements with V and J called. Such tables lack part of the clones; where checked against another copy, unresolved V genes explain under half of the gap, and the rest is unexplained. That table is the source of V, J and clone size, and D and trimming were worked out from the DNA. This sample is represented by roughly 120,000 clones; 88% of them were singletons. Of the sample, about 4.2% is held by the ten largest clones.

What the authors observed across the whole study: Conclusions about previously exposed vaccinees are limited because only 5 or 6 AZD1222 recipients were SARS-CoV-2 seropositive at baseline. In the small 56-69-year group, the increase in depth fell short of significance, most likely because of low power. After two AZD1222 doses, spike-specific TCR breadth and depth were significantly higher than at day 0 and than in MenACWY recipients. No day 14 peak-response samples were available, so repertoires were characterized only after the peak T cell response. Reportedly, close to half of the unique spike-specific TCRs recognized epitopes lying outside the regions that are mutated in the B.1.351 and B.1.1.7 variants. CD4 TCRs associated with the vaccine covered the entire spike protein, and the dominant responses were in regions 160-218 and 743-854. Participants were mostly white British and included more females than males, and it was suggested by the authors that clonal diversity may have been underestimated.

To note about this clone: Which antigen it targets is not known. Base qualities are not recorded, but no much larger clone differs from it by a single base.

From its cysteine to its phenylalanine, the CDR3 spans 18 amino acids. Only CDR3 DNA remains: 54 bases, in frame from the first base. CDR1 LGHDT and CDR2 YNNKEL were looked up in the germline V gene (reference sequence). Compared with germline, V lacks 5 bases and J lacks 0 bases; bases without a gene match: 13. Sequenced material: peripheral blood, taken on day 0 of AZD1222 vaccination. The sequence derives from an adult in good health. This receptor chain uses TRBV3-1 (or the pseudogene TRBV3-2) and TRBJ2-1; 7 bases in the middle match TRBD2. The CDR3 protein is CASSSRLSGWGSYNEQFF. The sequenced DNA: TGTGCCAGCAGCTCCCGGCTTAGCGGGTGGGGCTCCTACAATGAGCAGTTCTTC.